One sample yielded the 8 T cell receptor beta chains listed below, sequenced in a study of cytomegalovirus exposure and HLA in healthy donors. PCR amplification relied on 60 Vbeta primers (plus 13 Jbeta primers). The assay was immunoSEQ multiplex PCR, and TCRdb's table has in-frame clones only and misses some. Here the sample table reports about 140,000 clones. The sequenced sample consisted of PBMCs. These receptors all stem from a man in his forties or fifties in good health and CMV-seronegative.

J is TRBJ2-1 and V is TRBV11-3, with 14 nucleotides matching TRBD2. V was clipped by 4 bases and J by 0 bases; unmatched bases: 5. Looked up from germline, CDR1 is SGHNT and CDR2 is YENEEA. CDR3 length: 18 residues. Here the CDR3 DNA reads TGTGCCAGCAGCTCAAGGGGGACTAGCGGGAGCTCCTACAATGAGCAGTTCTTC. Its protein product is CASSSRGTSGSSYNEQFF.

V and J are TRBV4-1 and TRBJ1-1, with 11 bases that match TRBD1. The germline CDR1 and CDR2 sequences are MGHRA and YSYEKL. This CDR3 region has 16 residues. The V gene end was trimmed by 1 base and the J gene end by 3 bases; junction bases not matched to a gene: 4. The CDR3 DNA is TGCGCCAGCAGCCAAGGGACAGGGGGCGCGGACACTGAAGCTTTCTTT. This codes for CASSQGTGGADTEAFF.

Comment on this clone: The same CDR3 is also encoded by other DNA sequences in this sample. The chain has TRBV6-5 and TRBJ1-2; D call uncertain. The CDR3 has 13 residues. From germline, CDR1 is MNHEY and CDR2 SVGAGI. The V end was cut by 0 bases, the J end by 8 bases, with 10 bases between. The CDR3, as DNA: TGTGCCAGCAGTTACTCGGGCGGAGGGGGCTACACCTTC. Translating it yields CASSYSGGGGYTF.

The chain couples TRBV7-9 to TRBJ2-7; D perhaps matches TRBD2 (5 bases). The V gene lost 2 bases and the J gene lost 0 bases, with 5 bases spanning the gap. The CDR3 contains 13 residues. Germline CDR1 reads SEHNR; CDR2 reads FQNEAQ (reference sequence). The CDR3 spells CASSLTSSYEQYF. As DNA, the CDR3 is TGTGCCAGCAGCTTAACTAGCTCCTACGAGCAGTACTTC.

The CDR3 sequence: CASSQSPWTGYFGQYF. The CDR3 DNA reads as TGCGCCAGCAGTCAATCCCCATGGACAGGGTATTTTGGTCAGTACTTC. The chain is built from TRBV23-1 and TRBJ2-7, with 8 bases lining up with TRBD1. TRBV23-1 counts as an open reading frame of uncertain function. This CDR3 region has 16 residues. V lost 0 bases to trimming and J lost 10 bases; unmatched junction nucleotides: 14.

The chain couples TRBV5-6 to TRBJ2-4; 7 nucleotides match TRBD2. CDR3 length: 15 residues. From germline, CDR1 is SGHDT and CDR2 YYEEEE. The trim removed 2 bases at V and 5 bases at J, leaving 7 bases unmatched. The CDR3 is CASSLRITSENIQYF. The CDR3 nucleotides are TGTGCCAGCAGCTTAAGAATAACTAGCGAAAACATTCAGTACTTC.

The chain combines TRBV4-1 with TRBJ1-2; 10 bases line up with TRBD1. CDR1 is MGHRA, CDR2 YSYEKL, per germline. The CDR3 runs 14 residues. V shed 5 bases, J shed 4 bases, and the junction held 4 bases outside the gene matches. This CDR3 reads CASSLGQGIYGYTF. The CDR3 coding sequence is TGCGCCAGCAGCTTGGGACAGGGGATCTATGGCTACACCTTC.

V usage is TRBV5-1 and J usage is TRBJ2-2, with a weak D call TRBD1 (6 bases). Germline V gene lookup returns CDR1 SGHRS and CDR2 YFSETQ. V dropped 3 bases and J dropped 4 bases, with 7 bases sitting between them. The CDR3 consists of 13 residues. The chain's CDR3 is CASSWGPTGELFF. DNA of the CDR3: TGCGCCAGCAGCTGGGGGCCCACCGGGGAGCTGTTTTTT.